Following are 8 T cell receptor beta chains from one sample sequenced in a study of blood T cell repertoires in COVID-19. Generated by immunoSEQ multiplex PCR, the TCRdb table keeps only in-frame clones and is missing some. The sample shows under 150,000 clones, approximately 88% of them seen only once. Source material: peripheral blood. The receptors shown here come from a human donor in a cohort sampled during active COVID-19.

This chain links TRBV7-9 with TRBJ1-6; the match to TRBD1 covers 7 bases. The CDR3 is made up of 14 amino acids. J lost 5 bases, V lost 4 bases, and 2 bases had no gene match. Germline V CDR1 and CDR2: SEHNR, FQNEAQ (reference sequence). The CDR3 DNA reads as TGTGCCAGCAGCTCGGGACAGAATAATTCACCCCTCCACTTT. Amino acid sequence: CASSSGQNNSPLHF.

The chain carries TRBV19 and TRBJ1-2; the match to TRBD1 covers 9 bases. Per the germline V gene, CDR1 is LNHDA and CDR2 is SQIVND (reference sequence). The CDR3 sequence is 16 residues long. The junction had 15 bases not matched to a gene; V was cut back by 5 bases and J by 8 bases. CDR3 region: CASSPEFAGTGSGYTF. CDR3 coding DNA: TGTGCCAGTAGTCCTGAATTTGCCGGGACAGGGAGCGGCTACACCTTC.

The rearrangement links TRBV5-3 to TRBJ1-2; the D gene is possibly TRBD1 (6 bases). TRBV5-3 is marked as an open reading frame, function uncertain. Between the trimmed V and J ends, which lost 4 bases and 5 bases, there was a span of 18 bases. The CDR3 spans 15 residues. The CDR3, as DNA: TGTGCCAGAAGCCGGATGACAGGCCCCAGGTATGGCTACACCTTC. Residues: CARSRMTGPRYGYTF.

The CDR3 DNA reads as TGCAGTGCTAGTGGACAGGGGAATAGACGCTACACCTTC. This encodes CSASGQGNRRYTF. The chain couples TRBV20-1 to TRBJ1-2; TRBD1 agrees at 9 bases. CDR3 length: 13 residues. Germline loops: CDR1 DFQATT, CDR2 SNEGSKA (reference sequence). The V gene end was trimmed by 3 bases and the J gene end by 9 bases; junction bases not matched to a gene: 8.

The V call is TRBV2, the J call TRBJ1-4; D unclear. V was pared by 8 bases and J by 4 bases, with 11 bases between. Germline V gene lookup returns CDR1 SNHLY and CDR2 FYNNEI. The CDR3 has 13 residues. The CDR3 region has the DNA TGTGCCAGCCGAGCGGGGTATAATGAAAAACTGTTTTTT. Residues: CASRAGYNEKLFF.

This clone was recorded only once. CDR3 sequence: CASSQQVNTEAFF. The CDR3 DNA is TGTGCCAGCAGCCAACAGGTAAACACTGAAGCTTTCTTT. The chain has TRBV4-2 and TRBJ1-1; D is uncertain. In germline, CDR1 is LGHNA, CDR2 YNFKEQ. This CDR3 contains 13 residues. V lost 2 bases and J 2 bases, leaving 6 bases between the germline ends.

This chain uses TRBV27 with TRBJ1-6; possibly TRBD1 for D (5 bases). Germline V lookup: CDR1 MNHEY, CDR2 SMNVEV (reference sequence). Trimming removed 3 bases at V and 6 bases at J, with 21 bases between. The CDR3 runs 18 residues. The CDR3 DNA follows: TGTGCCAGCAGTTTGGCTGGGGCTGGGGTTGCGGTTAATTCACCCCTCCACTTT. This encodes CASSLAGAGVAVNSPLHF.

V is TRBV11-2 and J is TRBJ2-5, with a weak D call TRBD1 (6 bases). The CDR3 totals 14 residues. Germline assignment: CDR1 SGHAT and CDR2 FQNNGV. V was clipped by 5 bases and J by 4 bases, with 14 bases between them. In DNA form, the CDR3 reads TGTGCCAGCAGCCCTGGGACATGGGTAGAGACCCAGTACTTC. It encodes CASSPGTWVETQYF.